These 31 T cell receptor beta chains originate from one sample sequenced in a study of control samples from healthy donors and cancer patients. Clones were sequenced by immunoSEQ multiplex PCR, and TCRdb holds only the in-frame ones, with some missing. The sample holds approximately 100,000 clones, 88% seen once. Sequences were obtained from blood. The receptors shown here come from a man in his thirties or forties in good health.

The chain employs TRBV10-3 and TRBJ1-1, with D uncertain. V gave up 1 base and J gave up 0 bases, with 9 bases separating them. Germline CDR1 and CDR2: ENHRY and SYGVKD. CDR3 length: 15 amino acids. The CDR3 loop reads CAISELRELNTEAFF. CDR3 coding DNA: TGTGCCATCAGTGAGTTGAGAGAACTGAACACTGAAGCTTTCTTT.

The CDR3 loop is CSVDSAESAPIYNEQFF. In DNA form, the CDR3 reads TGCAGCGTTGATTCGGCGGAGTCAGCCCCAATCTACAATGAGCAGTTCTTC. The chain links TRBV29-1 to TRBJ2-1; D uncertain. The germline V and J ends were trimmed by 3 bases and 3 bases, with 21 bases remaining between them. Germline CDR1 is SQVTM and CDR2 is ANQGSEA. The CDR3 contains 17 residues.

This chain joins TRBV27 and TRBJ2-6; D uncertain. Trimming took off 5 bases at V and 2 bases at J, with 22 bases between the two ends. CDR3 length: 19 residues. The V gene's germline CDR1 is MNHEY and CDR2 SMNVEV (reference sequence). CDR3 DNA sequence: TGTGCCAGCAGTCCACGGTCCCAGGCCGGTTCTACTGGGGCCAACGTCCTGACTTTC. As protein: CASSPRSQAGSTGANVLTF.

The chain combines TRBV5-4 with TRBJ1-2; a weak D match, TRBD1 (5 bases). This CDR3 region has 13 residues. Between the trimmed V and J ends, which lost 1 base and 9 bases, there was a span of 13 bases. CDR1 SGHNT and CDR2 YYREEE come from the germline V gene (reference sequence). In DNA, the CDR3 is TGTGCCAGCAGCTTGAGCACCCCAGGGAGCTACACCTTC. This gives the protein CASSLSTPGSYTF.

The chain is built from TRBV5-4 and TRBJ2-1; no clear D gene. The CDR3 runs to 16 residues. The V end was cut by 2 bases, the J end by 0 bases, with 12 bases between. Looked up from germline, CDR1 is SGHNT and CDR2 is YYREEE (reference sequence). The CDR3 DNA sequence: TGTGCCAGCAGCTTAACGCTCGGTTACTCCTACAATGAGCAGTTCTTC. Residues: CASSLTLGYSYNEQFF.

This clone was seen only once. V is TRBV28 and J is TRBJ1-4; TRBD1 agrees at 8 bases. The ends lost 6 bases at V and 5 bases at J; junction bases unmatched: 5. The CDR3 length is 14 residues. The germline gives CDR1 MDHEN, CDR2 SYDVKM. CDR3 nucleotide sequence: TGTGCCAGCAGCTACCGGACAGGGAATGAAAAACTGTTTTTT. Translating gives CASSYRTGNEKLFF.

The genes are TRBV12-3 or TRBV12-4 and TRBJ1-6; D call uncertain. The CDR3 covers 12 residues. The germline V and J ends were trimmed by 3 bases and 9 bases, with 6 bases remaining between them. The CDR3 DNA reads as TGTGCCAGCAGTTTTGGGAGTTCACCCCTCCACTTT. Encoded protein: CASSFGSSPLHF.

The chain recombines TRBV5-4 with TRBJ2-5; 7 bases agree with TRBD1. Per germline, CDR1 SGHNT and CDR2 YYREEE (reference sequence). CDR3 length: 18 amino acids. V lost 5 bases, J lost 4 bases, and 20 bases stayed unmatched. CDR3: CASSPGGISKVSGETQYF. The CDR3 bases are TGTGCCAGCAGTCCAGGGGGTATATCTAAGGTGTCGGGAGAGACCCAGTACTTC.

J is TRBJ1-5 and V is TRBV19, with a tentative D call TRBD1 (6 bases). The CDR3 has 14 residues. The germline CDR1 and CDR2 sequences are LNHDA and SQIVND (reference sequence). Trimming cost V 3 bases and J 5 bases, with 11 bases left between them. The CDR3 spells CASSIGQTYQPQHF. The CDR3 DNA reads TGTGCCAGTAGTATTGGACAGACCTATCAGCCCCAGCATTTT.

V gene TRBV14 combines with J gene TRBJ2-5, with 13 bases fitting TRBD2. Germline trimming cut 0 bases from V and 4 bases from J; bases unmatched to any gene: 8. This CDR3 region has 18 residues. Germline CDR1 and CDR2: SGHDN and FVKESK. Written as DNA, the CDR3 is TGTGCCAGCAGCCAAGATAGGACTAGCGGGAGAGGGGGAGAGACCCAGTACTTC. This sequence encodes CASSQDRTSGRGGETQYF.

This sequence joins TRBV18 and TRBJ2-7, with 7 bases aligning to TRBD2. CDR3 length: 14 residues. V gave up 2 bases and J gave up 0 bases; unmatched junction bases: 1. The germline V gene has CDR1 KGHSH and CDR2 LQKENI. As DNA, the CDR3 is TGTGCCAGCTCACCAGGGGGGGACTCCTACGAGCAGTACTTC. Protein: CASSPGGDSYEQYF.

The J gene is TRBJ2-7, the V gene TRBV11-2, with TRBD2 identical over 9 bases. V lost 5 bases to trimming and J lost 1 base; unmatched junction nucleotides: 6. Looked up from germline, CDR1 is SGHAT and CDR2 is FQNNGV. The CDR3 consists of 15 residues. The CDR3 DNA reads TGTGCCAGCAGCCTATGGACTAGCGAATCCTACGAGCAGTACTTC. Protein: CASSLWTSESYEQYF.

The chain has TRBV12-5 and TRBJ2-1, with unresolved D. The germline CDR1 and CDR2 sequences are LGHNT and FRNRAP. This CDR3 spans 14 amino acids. V lost 5 bases and J 5 bases, leaving 13 bases between the germline ends. The DNA of the CDR3 is TGTGCTAGTGGTCGTTCGGGCCGAAACAATGAGCAGTTCTTC. This sequence encodes CASGRSGRNNEQFF.

The chain recombines TRBV3-1 (or the pseudogene TRBV3-2) with TRBJ2-7; D may be TRBD2 (6 bases). The V and J ends lost 4 bases and 5 bases respectively, with 9 bases between them. Germline loops: CDR1 LGHDT, CDR2 YNNKEL (reference sequence). This CDR3 has 12 amino acids. In nucleotides, the CDR3 is TGTGCCAGCAGCCTCCCTAGCGACGAGCAGTACTTC. Amino acid sequence: CASSLPSDEQYF.

The chain carries TRBV6-5 and TRBJ2-7; TRBD2 agrees at 8 bases. This CDR3 has 15 residues. J was trimmed by 5 bases and V by 5 bases; bases with no gene match: 11. Germline CDR1 and CDR2: MNHEY and SVGAGI. The CDR3 protein is CASSHGGASGNEQYF. The CDR3 bases are TGTGCCAGCAGTCACGGGGGGGCTAGCGGCAACGAGCAGTACTTC.

This clone appeared a single time. The chain is built from TRBV24-1 and TRBJ1-3, with no clear D. Germline CDR1 reads KGHDR; CDR2 reads SFDVKD. V was trimmed by 1 base and J by 2 bases, leaving 8 bases between them. The CDR3 length is 15 residues. The CDR3 bases are TGTGCCACCAGTGATTTTGAGGGCGCTGGAAACACCATATATTTT. Translating gives CATSDFEGAGNTIYF.

J is TRBJ1-1 and V is TRBV27; D uncertain. CDR1 and CDR2 from the germline V gene are MNHEY and SMNVEV (reference sequence). The ends were cut back, 2 bases at V and 4 bases at J, with 14 bases in the middle. The CDR3 is 15 residues long. CDR3 region: CASSLEPGIGTEAFF. CDR3 bases: TGTGCCAGCAGTTTAGAACCGGGGATTGGCACTGAAGCTTTCTTT.

The chain combines TRBV7-2 with TRBJ2-7, with 9 nucleotides matching TRBD1. The V gene end was trimmed by 5 bases and the J gene end by 5 bases; junction bases not matched to a gene: 10. Germline CDR1 and CDR2: SGHTA and FQGNSA. The CDR3 runs 15 residues. CDR3 nucleotides: TGTGCCAGCAGCATTAGGGGGACAGGGCCTCACGAGCAGTACTTC. Amino acids: CASSIRGTGPHEQYF.

J is TRBJ1-1 and V is TRBV25-1, with D possibly TRBD1 on 5 matching bases. The CDR3 totals 15 residues. The V and J ends lost 6 bases and 0 bases respectively, with 14 bases between them. CDR1 is MGHDK, CDR2 SYGVNS, per germline. This chain's CDR3 is CASSGAGFMNTEAFF. In nucleotides, the CDR3 is TGTGCCAGCAGCGGGGCAGGTTTCATGAACACTGAAGCTTTCTTT.

The chain employs TRBV19 and TRBJ2-1, with TRBD1 matching over 9 bases. The CDR3 spans 16 residues. J gave up 4 bases and V 0 bases, and 4 bases lay outside the gene matches. Germline V CDR1 and CDR2: LNHDA, SQIVND (reference sequence). The CDR3 DNA reads TGTGCCAGTAGTATAGAGCCGGGACAGGGTTACAATGAGCAGTTCTTC. Amino acid sequence: CASSIEPGQGYNEQFF.

The J gene is TRBJ2-2, the V gene TRBV28; D unclear. The CDR3 sequence is 13 residues long. Germline V gene sequence: CDR1 MDHEN, CDR2 SYDVKM. Between the trimmed V and J ends, which lost 9 bases and 7 bases, there was a span of 15 bases. The CDR3 bases are TGTGCCAGTAACACGGCTTATGTCGGGGAGCTGTTTTTT. Residues: CASNTAYVGELFF. Full variable domain (outside the CDR3, taken from reference TRBV28 and TRBJ2-2): DVKVTQSSRYLVKRTGEKVFLECVQDMDHENMFWYRQDPGLGLRLIYFSYDVKMKEKGDIPEGYSVSREKKERFSLILESASTNQTSMYLCASNTAYVGELFFGEGSRLTVL.

V and J are TRBV12-5 and TRBJ2-7; 7 bases are shared with TRBD2. Trimming at V came to 1 base and at J to 2 bases, leaving 17 bases not matched to a gene. The germline CDR1 and CDR2 sequences are LGHNT and FRNRAP. This CDR3 spans 19 amino acids. CDR3 sequence (DNA): TGTGCTAGTGGTTTGGCAGCGGGACCCGGGGCTAGCGCGACCTACGAGCAGTACTTC. Its protein is CASGLAAGPGASATYEQYF.

This chain links TRBV7-9 with TRBJ1-1; 7 bases align to TRBD1. J gave up 6 bases and V 4 bases, and 8 bases lay outside the gene matches. CDR3 length equals 14 residues. The germline V gene has CDR1 SEHNR and CDR2 FQNEAQ (reference sequence). The CDR3 nucleotides read TGTGCCAGCAGCTCCGTAACAGGGGCCGCTGAAGCTTTCTTT. It specifies CASSSVTGAAEAFF.

This rearrangement joins TRBV6-5 to TRBJ2-5; no clear D gene. The V end was cut by 7 bases, the J end by 2 bases, with 8 bases between. This CDR3 is built from 12 residues. Germline values: CDR1 MNHEY, CDR2 SVGAGI. The CDR3 DNA is TGTGCCAGCACCACGGCTCAAGAGACCCAGTACTTC. This sequence encodes CASTTAQETQYF.

The chain joins TRBV5-4 to TRBJ2-3; the match to TRBD2 covers 7 bases. CDR3 length: 15 residues. The V segment lost 4 bases and the J segment 7 bases; nucleotides outside the gene matches: 12. The V gene's germline CDR1 is SGHNT and CDR2 YYREEE (reference sequence). CDR3 nucleotides: TGTGCCAGCAGCACCACTGGGGGGAGCGGGAATACGCAGTATTTT. Translated, it gives CASSTTGGSGNTQYF. Using reference TRBV5-4 and TRBJ2-3 for the parts outside the CDR3, the full variable domain is ETGVTQSPTHLIKTRGQQVTLRCSSQSGHNTVSWYQQALGQGPQFIFQYYREEENGRGNFPPRFSGLQFPNYSSELNVNALELDDSALYLCASSTTGGSGNTQYFGPGTRLTVL.

CDR3 region: CASSLADDSEGMNTEAFF. The CDR3 coding sequence is TGTGCCAGCAGCTTGGCCGACGACTCCGAGGGGATGAACACTGAAGCTTTCTTT. V is TRBV5-8 and J is TRBJ1-1; TRBD1 might be the D (5 bases). The CDR3 loop spans 18 amino acids. V was clipped by 0 bases and J by 0 bases, with 18 bases between them. Germline CDR1 and CDR2: SGHTS and YDEGEE.

This sequence joins TRBV27 and TRBJ2-7, with D maybe TRBD2 (5 bases). The CDR3 consists of 15 residues. The V end lost 2 bases, the J end lost 0 bases, and 11 bases lay between the germline ends. Germline-derived CDR1 and CDR2 are MNHEY and SMNVEV (reference sequence). This chain's CDR3 is CASSLGVASSYEQYF. The CDR3 coding sequence is TGTGCCAGCAGTTTAGGTGTAGCGAGCTCCTACGAGCAGTACTTC.

This clone was observed once. The chain employs TRBV19 and TRBJ2-5; 9 bases are shared with TRBD1. In germline, CDR1 is LNHDA, CDR2 SQIVND (reference sequence). After removal of 1 base from V and 5 bases from J, the junction contained 5 bases not matched to a gene. The CDR3 is 15 residues long. The CDR3 spells CASSIVGTGRETQYF. CDR3 DNA: TGTGCCAGTAGTATAGTTGGGACAGGGAGGGAGACCCAGTACTTC.

The gene calls are TRBV2 and TRBJ2-1, with D hard to call. Per the germline V gene, CDR1 is SNHLY and CDR2 is FYNNEI. Trimming stripped 3 bases from V and 9 bases from J, with 9 bases between. The CDR3 sequence is 12 residues long. The CDR3 loop is CASSERTLEQFF. The CDR3 bases are TGTGCCAGCAGTGAGAGAACTCTTGAGCAGTTCTTC.

The V and J genes are TRBV7-9 and TRBJ2-7; D perhaps matches TRBD1 (5 bases). CDR3 length equals 12 residues. Per germline, CDR1 SEHNR and CDR2 FQNEAQ (reference sequence). V gave up 5 bases and J gave up 5 bases, with 10 bases separating them. Written as DNA, the CDR3 is TGTGCCAGCAGCGCCAGGGAAAACGAGCAGTACTTC. The encoded protein is CASSARENEQYF.

The chain combines TRBV2 with TRBJ2-2, with 10 bases aligning to TRBD2. In germline, CDR1 is SNHLY, CDR2 FYNNEI. V shed 6 bases and J 7 bases; nucleotides not matched to a gene: 8. This CDR3 has 15 amino acids. The CDR3 DNA reads as TGTGCCAGCAGAGCTAGCGGGAGTACGATCGGGGAGCTGTTTTTT. Its protein is CASRASGSTIGELFF.